This T cell receptor beta chain was obtained from a study of blood T cell repertoires in COVID-19. At the level of the study: PBMCs, B-cell-depleted T cells, or T cells were the source of the cDNA or gDNA that made up the material.

CDR1 is SGHTA and CDR2 is FQGNSA in the germline V gene. This CDR3 has 14 amino acids. The ends lost 5 bases at V and 4 bases at J; junction bases unmatched: 4. Produced via immunoSEQ multiplex PCR; TCRdb's table is partial and in-frame only. The sample lists roughly 110,000 clones; around 89% were seen once. The sample comprised peripheral blood. J is TRBJ1-5 and V is TRBV7-2; 8 nucleotides agree with TRBD1. The TCR was taken from a man aged 35-49 years with active or convalescent COVID-19. The DNA for the CDR3 is TGTGCCAGCAGCCAACAGGGGGTTAATCAGCCCCAGCATTTT. Translated: CASSQQGVNQPQHF.